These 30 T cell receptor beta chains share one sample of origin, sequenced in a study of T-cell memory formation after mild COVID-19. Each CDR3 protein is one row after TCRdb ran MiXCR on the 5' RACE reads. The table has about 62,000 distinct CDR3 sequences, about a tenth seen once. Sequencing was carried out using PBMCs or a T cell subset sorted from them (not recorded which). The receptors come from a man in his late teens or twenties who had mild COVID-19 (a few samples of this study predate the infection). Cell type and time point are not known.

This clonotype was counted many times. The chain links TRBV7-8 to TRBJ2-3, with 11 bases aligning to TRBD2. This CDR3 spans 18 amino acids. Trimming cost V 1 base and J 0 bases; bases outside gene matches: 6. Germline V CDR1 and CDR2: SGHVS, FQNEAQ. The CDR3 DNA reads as TGTGCCAGCAGCTTAGGAGGGCTAGCGGGGGGTAGCACAGATACGCAGTATTTT. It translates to CASSLGGLAGGSTDTQYF.

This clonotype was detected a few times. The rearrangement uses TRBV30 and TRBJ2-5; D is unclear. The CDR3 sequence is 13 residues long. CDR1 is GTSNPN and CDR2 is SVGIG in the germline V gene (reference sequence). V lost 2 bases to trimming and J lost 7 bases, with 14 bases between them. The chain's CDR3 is CAWSLKGIGTQYF. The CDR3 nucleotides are TGTGCCTGGAGTCTCAAGGGTATTGGGACCCAGTACTTC.

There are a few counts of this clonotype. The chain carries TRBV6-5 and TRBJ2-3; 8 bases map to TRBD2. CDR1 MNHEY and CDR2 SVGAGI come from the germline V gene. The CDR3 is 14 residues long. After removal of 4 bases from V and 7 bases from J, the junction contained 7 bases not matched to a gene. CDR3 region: CASSSGGAGHTQYF. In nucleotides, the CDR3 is TGTGCCAGCAGTTCCGGGGGGGCGGGCCATACGCAGTATTTT.

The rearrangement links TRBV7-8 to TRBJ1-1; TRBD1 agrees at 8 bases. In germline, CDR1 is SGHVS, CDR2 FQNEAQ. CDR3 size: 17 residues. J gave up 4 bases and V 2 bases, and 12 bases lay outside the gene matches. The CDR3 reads CASSLIPGGAQGTEAFF. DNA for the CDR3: TGTGCCAGCAGCTTAATCCCAGGGGGCGCCCAGGGCACTGAAGCTTTCTTT.

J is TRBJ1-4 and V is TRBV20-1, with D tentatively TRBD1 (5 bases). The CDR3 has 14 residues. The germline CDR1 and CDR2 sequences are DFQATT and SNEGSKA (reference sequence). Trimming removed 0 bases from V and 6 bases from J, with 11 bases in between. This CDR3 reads CSAREEGRDEKLFF. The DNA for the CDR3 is TGCAGTGCTAGAGAGGAGGGGCGCGATGAAAAACTGTTTTTT.

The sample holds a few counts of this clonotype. CDR3 nucleotide sequence: TGTGCCGCCTCGGCGGATTCAAATCAGCCCCAGCATTTT. It codes for CAASADSNQPQHF. This chain connects TRBV10-3 to TRBJ1-5; D is ambiguous. There are 13 residues in the CDR3. Looked up from germline, CDR1 is ENHRY and CDR2 is SYGVKD. V shed 11 bases and J shed 4 bases, with 15 bases lying between them.

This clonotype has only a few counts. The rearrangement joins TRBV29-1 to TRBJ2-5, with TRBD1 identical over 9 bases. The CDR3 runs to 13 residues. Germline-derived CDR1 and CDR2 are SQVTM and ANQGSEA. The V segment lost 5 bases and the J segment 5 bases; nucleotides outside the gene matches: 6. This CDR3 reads CSVSQGAQETQYF. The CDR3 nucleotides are TGCAGCGTTTCACAGGGGGCTCAGGAGACCCAGTACTTC.

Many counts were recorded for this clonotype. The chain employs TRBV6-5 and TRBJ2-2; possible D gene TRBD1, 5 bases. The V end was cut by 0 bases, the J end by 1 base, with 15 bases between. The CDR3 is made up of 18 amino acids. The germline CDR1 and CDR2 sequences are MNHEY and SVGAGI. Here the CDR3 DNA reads TGTGCCAGCAGTTACTCGAGTTCCGGACACGGGAACACCGGGGAGCTGTTTTTT. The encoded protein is CASSYSSSGHGNTGELFF.

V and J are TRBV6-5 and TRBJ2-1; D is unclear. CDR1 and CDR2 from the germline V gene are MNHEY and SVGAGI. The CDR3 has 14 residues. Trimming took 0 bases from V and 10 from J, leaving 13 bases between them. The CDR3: CASSYSIPVGEQFF. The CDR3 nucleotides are TGTGCCAGCAGTTACTCGATACCCGTGGGGGAGCAGTTCTTC.

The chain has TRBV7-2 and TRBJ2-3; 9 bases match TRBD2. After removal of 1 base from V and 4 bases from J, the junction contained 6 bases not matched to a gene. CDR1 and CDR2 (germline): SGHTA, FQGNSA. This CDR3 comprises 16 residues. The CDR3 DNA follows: TGTGCCAGCAGCTTAGATGGCGGGGGGGCCGCAGATACGCAGTATTTT. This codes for CASSLDGGGAADTQYF.

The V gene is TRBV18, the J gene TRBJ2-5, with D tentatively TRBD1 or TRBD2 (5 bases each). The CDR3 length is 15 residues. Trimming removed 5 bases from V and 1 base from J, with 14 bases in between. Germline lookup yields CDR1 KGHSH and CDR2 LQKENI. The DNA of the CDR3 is TGTGCCAGCTCAGGGGACCTGACGTCCCAAGAGACCCAGTACTTC. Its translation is CASSGDLTSQETQYF.

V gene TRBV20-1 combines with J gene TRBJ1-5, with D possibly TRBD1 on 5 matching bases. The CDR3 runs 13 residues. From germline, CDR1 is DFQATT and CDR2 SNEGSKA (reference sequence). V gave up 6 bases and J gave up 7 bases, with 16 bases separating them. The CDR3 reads CSARSREGQPQHF. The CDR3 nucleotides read TGCAGTGCGAGAAGCAGGGAGGGACAGCCCCAGCATTTT.

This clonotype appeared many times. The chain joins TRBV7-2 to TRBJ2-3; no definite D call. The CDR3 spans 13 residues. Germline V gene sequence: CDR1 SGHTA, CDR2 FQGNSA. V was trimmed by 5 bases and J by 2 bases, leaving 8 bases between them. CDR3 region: CASSRLITDTQYF. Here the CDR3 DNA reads TGTGCCAGCAGCCGTCTCATCACAGATACGCAGTATTTT.

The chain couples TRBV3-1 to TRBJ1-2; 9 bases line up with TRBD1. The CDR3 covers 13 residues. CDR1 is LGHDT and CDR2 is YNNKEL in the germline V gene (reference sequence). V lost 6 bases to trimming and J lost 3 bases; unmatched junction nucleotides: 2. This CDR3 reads CASRRTGDYGYTF. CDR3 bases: TGTGCCAGCAGACGGACAGGGGACTATGGCTACACCTTC.

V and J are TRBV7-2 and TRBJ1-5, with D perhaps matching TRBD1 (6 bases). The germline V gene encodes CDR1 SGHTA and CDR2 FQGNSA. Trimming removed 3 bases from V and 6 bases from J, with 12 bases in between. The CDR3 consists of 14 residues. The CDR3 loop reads CASSFSGGGQPQHF. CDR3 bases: TGTGCCAGCAGCTTTTCGGGGGGCGGTCAGCCCCAGCATTTT.

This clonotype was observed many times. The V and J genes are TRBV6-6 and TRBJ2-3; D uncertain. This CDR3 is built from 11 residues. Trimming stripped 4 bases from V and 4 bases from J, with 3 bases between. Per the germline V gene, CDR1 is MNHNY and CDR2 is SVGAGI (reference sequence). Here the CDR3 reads CASSLSDTQYF. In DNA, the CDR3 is TGTGCCAGCAGTTTGTCAGATACGCAGTATTTT.

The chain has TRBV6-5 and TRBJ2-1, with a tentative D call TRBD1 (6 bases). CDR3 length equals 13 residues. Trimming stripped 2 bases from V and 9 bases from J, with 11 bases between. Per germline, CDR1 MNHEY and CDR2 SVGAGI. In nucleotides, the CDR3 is TGTGCCAGCAGTTACGCAGGGGCGAGTGAGCAGTTCTTC. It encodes CASSYAGASEQFF.

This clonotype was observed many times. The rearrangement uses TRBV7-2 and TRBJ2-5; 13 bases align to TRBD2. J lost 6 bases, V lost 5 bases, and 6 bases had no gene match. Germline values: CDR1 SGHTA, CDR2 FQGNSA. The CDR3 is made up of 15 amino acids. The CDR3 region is CASSRGTSGTKTQYF. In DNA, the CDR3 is TGTGCCAGCAGCCGAGGGACTAGCGGGACGAAGACCCAGTACTTC.

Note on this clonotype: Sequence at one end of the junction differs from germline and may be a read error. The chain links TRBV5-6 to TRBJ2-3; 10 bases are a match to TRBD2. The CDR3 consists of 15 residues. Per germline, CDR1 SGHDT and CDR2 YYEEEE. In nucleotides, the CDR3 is TGTGCCAGCGGCTTAGCGGGGGGAGGAACAGATACGCAGTATTTT. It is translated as CASGLAGGGTDTQYF.

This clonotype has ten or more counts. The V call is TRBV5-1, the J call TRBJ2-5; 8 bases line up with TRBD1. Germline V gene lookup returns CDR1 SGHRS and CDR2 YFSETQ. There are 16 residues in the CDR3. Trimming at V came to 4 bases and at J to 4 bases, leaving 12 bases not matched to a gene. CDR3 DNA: TGCGCCAGCAGCCTGGGTGTCGACAGGGGTGGAGAGACCCAGTACTTC. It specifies CASSLGVDRGGETQYF.

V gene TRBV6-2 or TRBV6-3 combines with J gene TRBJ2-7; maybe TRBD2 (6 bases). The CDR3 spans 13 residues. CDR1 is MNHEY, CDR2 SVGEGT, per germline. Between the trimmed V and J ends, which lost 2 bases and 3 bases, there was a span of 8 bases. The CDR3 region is CASSYQDYYEQYF. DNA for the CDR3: TGTGCCAGCAGTTACCAGGACTACTACGAGCAGTACTTC.

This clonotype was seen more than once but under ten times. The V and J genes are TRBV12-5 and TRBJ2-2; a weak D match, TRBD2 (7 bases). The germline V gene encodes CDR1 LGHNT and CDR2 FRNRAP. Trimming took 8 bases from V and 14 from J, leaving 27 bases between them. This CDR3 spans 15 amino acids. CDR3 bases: TGTGCTAGTCGAGCGGGACCAGGGGTTCCGGGGGTCCTGTTTTTT. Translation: CASRAGPGVPGVLFF.

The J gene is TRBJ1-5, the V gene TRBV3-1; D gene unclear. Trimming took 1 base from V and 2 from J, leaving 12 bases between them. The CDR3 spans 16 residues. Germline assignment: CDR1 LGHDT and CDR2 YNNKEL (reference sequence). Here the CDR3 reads CASSQGDYWGNQPQHF. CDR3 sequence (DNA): TGTGCCAGCAGCCAAGGAGACTACTGGGGCAATCAGCCCCAGCATTTT.

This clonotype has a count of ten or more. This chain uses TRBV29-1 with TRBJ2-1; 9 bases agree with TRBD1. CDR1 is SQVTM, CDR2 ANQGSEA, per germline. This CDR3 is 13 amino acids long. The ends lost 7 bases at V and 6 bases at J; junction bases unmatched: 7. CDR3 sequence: CSARGQGGNEQFF. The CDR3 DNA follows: TGCAGCGCCAGGGGACAGGGAGGCAATGAGCAGTTCTTC.

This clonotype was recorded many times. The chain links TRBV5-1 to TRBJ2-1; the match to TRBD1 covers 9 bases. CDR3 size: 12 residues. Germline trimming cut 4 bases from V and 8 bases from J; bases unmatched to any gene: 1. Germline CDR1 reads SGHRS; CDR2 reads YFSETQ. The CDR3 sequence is CASSRDRDEQFF. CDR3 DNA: TGCGCCAGCAGCCGGGACAGGGATGAGCAGTTCTTC.

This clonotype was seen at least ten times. The CDR3 bases are TGCGCCAGCAGCTTTACAGGGAACACTGAAGCTTTCTTT. It codes for CASSFTGNTEAFF. The chain joins TRBV5-1 to TRBJ1-1, with D possibly TRBD1 on 5 matching bases. The germline V gene encodes CDR1 SGHRS and CDR2 YFSETQ. This CDR3 contains 13 residues. V gave up 2 bases and J gave up 1 base, with 6 bases separating them.

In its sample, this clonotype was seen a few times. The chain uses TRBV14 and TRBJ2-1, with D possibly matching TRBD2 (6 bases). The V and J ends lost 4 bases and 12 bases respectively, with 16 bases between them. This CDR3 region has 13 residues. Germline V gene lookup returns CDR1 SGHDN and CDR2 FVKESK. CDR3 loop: CASSPGLRWGQFF. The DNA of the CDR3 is TGTGCCAGCAGCCCAGGACTACGGTGGGGGCAGTTCTTC.

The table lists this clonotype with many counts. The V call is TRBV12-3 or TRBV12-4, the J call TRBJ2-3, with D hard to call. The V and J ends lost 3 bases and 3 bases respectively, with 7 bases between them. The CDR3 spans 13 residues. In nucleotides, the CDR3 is TGTGCCAGCAGTTTTGAAGGGACAGATACGCAGTATTTT. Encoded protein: CASSFEGTDTQYF.

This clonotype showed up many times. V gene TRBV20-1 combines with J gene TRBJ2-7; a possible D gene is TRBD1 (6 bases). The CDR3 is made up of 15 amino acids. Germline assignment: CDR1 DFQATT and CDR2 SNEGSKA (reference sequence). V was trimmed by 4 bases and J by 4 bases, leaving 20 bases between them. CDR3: CSATAGTSNHYEQYV. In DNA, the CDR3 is TGCAGTGCTACCGCCGGGACATCGAACCATTACGAGCAGTACGTC.

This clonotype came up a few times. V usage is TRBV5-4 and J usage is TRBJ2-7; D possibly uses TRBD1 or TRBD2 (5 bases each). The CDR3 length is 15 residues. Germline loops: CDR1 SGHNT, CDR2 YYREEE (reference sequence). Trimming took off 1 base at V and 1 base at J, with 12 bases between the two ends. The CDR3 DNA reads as TGTGCCAGCAGCTTGTTACGGGACGGTTCCTACGAGCAGTACGTC. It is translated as CASSLLRDGSYEQYV.